A selection of T cell receptor beta chains follows, all from one sample in a study of T cell responses to AZD1222 COVID-19 vaccine. Generated by immunoSEQ multiplex PCR, the TCRdb table keeps only in-frame clones and is missing some. The sample has over 110,000 clones, 85% to 95% seen once. The sample in question was peripheral blood, obtained on day 0 of AZD1222 vaccination. Every receptor here comes from an adult in good health. The CDR3 runs from the conserved cysteine through the conserved F or W. The order of the fields is V gene, clone size, J gene, D gene, CDR3 protein, CDR3 DNA. The D gene is left open where the match is weak. Some rows mark clone size as missing; the rest say once, few, many or name a class of expanded clone.

v_call: TRBV18; clone_size: -; j_call: TRBJ2-7; d_call: -; cdr3_aa: CASRGRLYEQYF; cdr3_nt: TGTGCCAGCCGCGGACGGTTATACGAGCAGTACTTC
v_call: TRBV7-2; clone_size: once; j_call: TRBJ2-1; d_call: -; cdr3_aa: CASSLAAFSSYNEQFF; cdr3_nt: TGTGCCAGCAGCTTAGCGGCGTTCAGCTCCTACAATGAGCAGTTCTTC
v_call: TRBV19; clone_size: -; j_call: TRBJ1-2; d_call: TRBD1; cdr3_aa: CASTQTGGGEVGYTF; cdr3_nt: TGTGCCAGTACACAGACAGGGGGCGGAGAGGTTGGCTACACCTTC
v_call: TRBV19; clone_size: -; j_call: TRBJ2-2; d_call: TRBD2; cdr3_aa: CASSTAGGLYTGELFF; cdr3_nt: TGTGCCAGTAGTACAGCGGGGGGGCTTTACACCGGGGAGCTGTTTTTT
v_call: TRBV19; clone_size: -; j_call: TRBJ1-5; d_call: -; cdr3_aa: CASSRNRDSNQPQHF; cdr3_nt: TGTGCCAGTAGTCGCAACAGGGATAGCAATCAGCCCCAGCATTTT
v_call: TRBV7-9; clone_size: -; j_call: TRBJ2-1; d_call: -; cdr3_aa: CASSTRLVSYNEQFF; cdr3_nt: TGTGCCAGCAGCACCCGACTAGTTTCCTACAATGAGCAGTTCTTC
v_call: TRBV19; clone_size: -; j_call: TRBJ1-5; d_call: -; cdr3_aa: CASRPAAHNQPQHF; cdr3_nt: TGTGCCAGCCGCCCGGCGGCACACAATCAGCCCCAGCATTTT
v_call: TRBV30; clone_size: -; j_call: TRBJ2-1; d_call: -; cdr3_aa: CAWSVGGASEQFF; cdr3_nt: TGTGCCTGGAGTGTAGGGGGGGCAAGCGAGCAGTTCTTC
v_call: TRBV27; clone_size: -; j_call: TRBJ2-3; d_call: TRBD1; cdr3_aa: CASSYQGAGDTQYF; cdr3_nt: TGTGCCAGCAGTTATCAGGGGGCAGGAGATACGCAGTATTTT
v_call: TRBV10-1; clone_size: -; j_call: TRBJ1-4; d_call: -; cdr3_aa: CASSESCRGPGTEKLFF; cdr3_nt: TGCGCCAGCAGTGAGTCCTGCAGGGGTCCTGGTACCGAAAAACTGTTTTTT
v_call: TRBV4-3; clone_size: -; j_call: TRBJ1-2; d_call: -; cdr3_aa: CASSQDWTPNYGYTF; cdr3_nt: TGCGCCAGCAGCCAAGATTGGACACCCAACTATGGCTACACCTTC
v_call: TRBV20-1; clone_size: -; j_call: TRBJ2-1; d_call: -; cdr3_aa: CSAREENEQFF; cdr3_nt: TGCAGTGCTAGGGAGGAGAATGAGCAGTTCTTC
v_call: TRBV7-2; clone_size: -; j_call: TRBJ2-5; d_call: -; cdr3_aa: CASSFQFNQETQYF; cdr3_nt: TGTGCCAGCAGCTTTCAGTTCAACCAAGAGACCCAGTACTTC
v_call: TRBV27; clone_size: -; j_call: TRBJ2-3; d_call: -; cdr3_aa: CASSLTQGMADTQYF; cdr3_nt: TGTGCCAGCAGTCTTACTCAGGGGATGGCAGATACGCAGTATTTT
v_call: TRBV5-5; clone_size: -; j_call: TRBJ2-7; d_call: -; cdr3_aa: CASSLEVGEQYF; cdr3_nt: TGTGCCAGCAGCTTGGAGGTAGGGGAACAGTACTTC
v_call: TRBV7-2; clone_size: -; j_call: TRBJ1-6; d_call: TRBD1; cdr3_aa: CASSLGVRTGKSSPLHF; cdr3_nt: TGTGCCAGCAGCCTAGGTGTGAGGACAGGGAAAAGTTCACCCCTCCACTTT
v_call: TRBV10-3; clone_size: -; j_call: TRBJ2-3; d_call: TRBD2; cdr3_aa: CAISPWTSGGSVSTDTQYF; cdr3_nt: TGTGCCATCAGTCCTTGGACTAGCGGGGGGTCCGTAAGCACAGATACGCAGTATTTT
v_call: TRBV2; clone_size: -; j_call: TRBJ1-2; d_call: TRBD1; cdr3_aa: CASRYRTGDGYTF; cdr3_nt: TGTGCCAGCAGATACCGGACAGGAGATGGCTACACCTTC
v_call: TRBV27; clone_size: -; j_call: TRBJ1-4; d_call: -; cdr3_aa: CASSSLVQAPNEKLFF; cdr3_nt: TGTGCCAGCAGTTCCCTGGTGCAGGCGCCTAATGAAAAACTGTTTTTT
v_call: TRBV24-1; clone_size: -; j_call: TRBJ2-1; d_call: -; cdr3_aa: CATSENNEQFF; cdr3_nt: TGTGCCACCAGTGAAAACAATGAGCAGTTCTTC
v_call: TRBV28; clone_size: -; j_call: TRBJ1-5; d_call: -; cdr3_aa: CASSLAGGRLNQPQHF; cdr3_nt: TGTGCCAGCAGTTTAGCCGGAGGCCGTCTCAATCAGCCCCAGCATTTT
v_call: TRBV5-1; clone_size: -; j_call: TRBJ2-7; d_call: -; cdr3_aa: CASSLSAASYEQYF; cdr3_nt: TGCGCCAGCAGCTTGTCAGCGGCCTCCTACGAGCAGTACTTC
v_call: TRBV30; clone_size: -; j_call: TRBJ2-1; d_call: -; cdr3_aa: CAWSGAGAYTEQFF; cdr3_nt: TGTGCCTGGAGCGGGGCAGGGGCCTACACTGAGCAGTTCTTC
v_call: TRBV11-2; clone_size: -; j_call: TRBJ1-1; d_call: -; cdr3_aa: CASSPGSGGDTEAFF; cdr3_nt: TGTGCCAGCAGCCCGGGCAGTGGGGGTGACACTGAAGCTTTCTTT
v_call: TRBV9; clone_size: -; j_call: TRBJ2-3; d_call: TRBD2; cdr3_aa: CASSEGTSGRRADTQYF; cdr3_nt: TGTGCCAGCAGCGAGGGGACTAGCGGGAGAAGGGCAGATACGCAGTATTTT
v_call: TRBV21-1; clone_size: once; j_call: TRBJ2-4; d_call: -; cdr3_aa: CASSKVRGASPKNIQYF; cdr3_nt: TGTGCCAGCAGCAAAGTCAGGGGGGCTTCACCCAAAAACATTCAGTACTTC
v_call: TRBV7-2; clone_size: -; j_call: TRBJ2-1; d_call: TRBD1; cdr3_aa: CASSLSEQGKTYNEQFF; cdr3_nt: TGTGCCAGCAGCTTATCCGAACAGGGGAAGACCTACAATGAGCAGTTCTTC
v_call: TRBV7-2; clone_size: -; j_call: TRBJ2-3; d_call: -; cdr3_aa: CASRRGTLGDTQYF; cdr3_nt: TGTGCCAGCAGGAGGGGGACATTGGGAGATACGCAGTATTTT
v_call: TRBV28; clone_size: -; j_call: TRBJ1-1; d_call: -; cdr3_aa: CASSLYGGTEAFF; cdr3_nt: TGTGCCAGCAGTTTATATGGGGGGACTGAAGCTTTCTTT
v_call: TRBV27; clone_size: -; j_call: TRBJ1-2; d_call: -; cdr3_aa: CASSRRTPHNYGYTF; cdr3_nt: TGTGCCAGCAGCCGAAGGACTCCACACAATTATGGCTACACCTTC
v_call: TRBV27; clone_size: -; j_call: TRBJ1-4; d_call: -; cdr3_aa: CASRKTVFGEKLFF; cdr3_nt: TGTGCCAGCAGGAAGACAGTTTTTGGTGAAAAACTGTTTTTT
v_call: TRBV5-1; clone_size: -; j_call: TRBJ2-7; d_call: TRBD2; cdr3_aa: CASSSTWTSGREVYEQYF; cdr3_nt: TGCGCCAGCAGCTCCACTTGGACTAGCGGGAGGGAGGTCTACGAGCAGTACTTC
v_call: TRBV2; clone_size: -; j_call: TRBJ2-1; d_call: TRBD2; cdr3_aa: CASWGGGDYNEQFF; cdr3_nt: TGTGCCAGCTGGGGCGGGGGGGACTACAATGAGCAGTTCTTC
v_call: TRBV14; clone_size: -; j_call: TRBJ2-7; d_call: TRBD2; cdr3_aa: CASSPPPSGNPPGEYF; cdr3_nt: TGTGCCAGCAGCCCGCCTCCTAGCGGGAACCCACCCGGGGAGTACTTC
v_call: TRBV7-2; clone_size: -; j_call: TRBJ2-3; d_call: -; cdr3_aa: CASSHGRGGNTQYF; cdr3_nt: TGTGCCAGCAGCCATGGGAGGGGGGGGAATACGCAGTATTTT
v_call: TRBV19; clone_size: -; j_call: TRBJ1-1; d_call: -; cdr3_aa: CASSPSGSPTGAFF; cdr3_nt: TGTGCCAGTAGTCCTTCCGGGAGCCCAACGGGAGCTTTCTTT
v_call: TRBV6-2/TRBV6-3; clone_size: -; j_call: TRBJ2-3; d_call: -; cdr3_aa: CASSYEDKGVPDTQYF; cdr3_nt: TGTGCCAGCAGTTACGAAGACAAAGGGGTCCCAGATACGCAGTATTTT
v_call: TRBV6-5; clone_size: -; j_call: TRBJ2-7; d_call: -; cdr3_aa: CASRDSREGPYEQYF; cdr3_nt: TGTGCCAGCAGGGATTCAAGAGAAGGGCCCTACGAGCAGTACTTC
v_call: TRBV5-1; clone_size: -; j_call: TRBJ2-1; d_call: TRBD2; cdr3_aa: CASSRGTSGVGSSNEQFF; cdr3_nt: TGCGCCAGCAGCCGGGGGACTAGCGGGGTGGGGTCTAGCAATGAGCAGTTCTTC
v_call: TRBV6-5; clone_size: -; j_call: TRBJ1-2; d_call: -; cdr3_aa: CASSYSEGGGYTF; cdr3_nt: TGTGCCAGCAGTTACTCGGAAGGTGGTGGCTACACCTTC
v_call: TRBV3-1/TRBV3-2; clone_size: once; j_call: TRBJ2-5; d_call: TRBD2; cdr3_aa: CASSPTSGGLQETQYF; cdr3_nt: TGTGCCAGCAGTCCCACTAGCGGGGGTTTACAAGAGACCCAGTACTTC
v_call: TRBV2; clone_size: -; j_call: TRBJ1-1; d_call: -; cdr3_aa: CASRSGDTEAFF; cdr3_nt: TGTGCCAGCAGGTCAGGGGACACTGAAGCTTTCTTT
v_call: TRBV12-3/TRBV12-4; clone_size: -; j_call: TRBJ1-1; d_call: -; cdr3_aa: CASSDRYNTEAFF; cdr3_nt: TGTGCCAGCAGTGACAGGTATAACACTGAAGCTTTCTTT
v_call: TRBV6-5; clone_size: -; j_call: TRBJ2-1; d_call: TRBD2; cdr3_aa: CARRTSGSAEQFF; cdr3_nt: TGTGCCAGGCGGACTAGCGGGAGCGCTGAGCAGTTCTTC
v_call: TRBV6-1; clone_size: -; j_call: TRBJ2-1; d_call: -; cdr3_aa: CASSENRPLKGIF; cdr3_nt: TGTGCCAGCAGTGAAAACCGGCCCCTAAAAGGGATCTTC
v_call: TRBV29-1; clone_size: -; j_call: TRBJ1-1; d_call: -; cdr3_aa: CSGASNTEAFF; cdr3_nt: TGCAGCGGGGCCTCGAACACTGAAGCTTTCTTT
v_call: TRBV14; clone_size: -; j_call: TRBJ2-5; d_call: -; cdr3_aa: CASSHRGETQYF; cdr3_nt: TGTGCCAGCAGCCACAGGGGAGAGACCCAGTACTTC
v_call: TRBV9; clone_size: -; j_call: TRBJ2-1; d_call: TRBD2; cdr3_aa: CASSALAGASEQFF; cdr3_nt: TGTGCCAGCAGCGCCCTAGCGGGAGCTAGTGAGCAGTTCTTC
v_call: TRBV6-5; clone_size: -; j_call: TRBJ2-5; d_call: -; cdr3_aa: CASSYSWQPQETQYF; cdr3_nt: TGTGCCAGCAGTTACTCGTGGCAACCTCAAGAGACCCAGTACTTC
v_call: TRBV4-3; clone_size: once; j_call: TRBJ2-7; d_call: TRBD2; cdr3_aa: CASSQDSGSTDEQYF; cdr3_nt: TGCGCCAGCAGCCAAGATAGCGGGAGCACGGACGAGCAGTACTTC
v_call: TRBV7-9; clone_size: -; j_call: TRBJ1-2; d_call: -; cdr3_aa: CASSYSGGDYGYTF; cdr3_nt: TGTGCCAGCAGTTACAGCGGAGGGGACTATGGCTACACCTTC
v_call: TRBV7-9; clone_size: -; j_call: TRBJ2-7; d_call: TRBD2; cdr3_aa: CASSRPRGLAGDSGEQYF; cdr3_nt: TGTGCCAGCAGCCGACCCAGGGGTTTAGCGGGAGATTCTGGCGAGCAGTACTTC
v_call: TRBV7-2; clone_size: -; j_call: TRBJ2-3; d_call: -; cdr3_aa: CASSLEGDTQYF; cdr3_nt: TGTGCCAGCAGCTTAGAGGGGGATACGCAGTATTTT
v_call: TRBV6-5; clone_size: -; j_call: TRBJ2-2; d_call: -; cdr3_aa: CASSLAGELFF; cdr3_nt: TGTGCCAGCAGCCTCGCCGGGGAGCTGTTTTTT
v_call: TRBV2; clone_size: -; j_call: TRBJ1-3; d_call: -; cdr3_aa: CASSENRVSGNTIYF; cdr3_nt: TGTGCCAGCAGTGAAAACAGGGTCTCTGGAAACACCATATATTTT